This TCR beta chain was profiled in a study of blood T cell repertoires in COVID-19. Turning to the study itself: The United States, Italy and Spain provided the acute and convalescent COVID-19 samples.

The cohort comprised adults aged about 18 to 100 years residing in about two dozen US areas. Donors were grouped by their self-reported clinical history. Per the authors' pipeline: From reference gene primer amplification, estimates of nucleated cell counts were derived. Data came from immunoSEQ multiplex PCR; TCRdb stores just in-frame clones and leaves some out. That table furnishes V, J and clone size, whereas the DNA furnished D and trimming. The data hold 340,000 or so clones, with about 86% observed a single time. This clone occurred a few times. The CDR3 consists of 12 residues. The V end lost 7 bases, the J end lost 8 bases, and 12 bases lay between the germline ends. Per germline, CDR1 SGHAT and CDR2 FQNNGV.

The gene calls are TRBV11-2 and TRBJ1-3, with D unresolved. The clonotype comes from a woman aged 40 to 55 with acute COVID-19. Sequenced sample: PBMCs or T cells enriched from blood (not recorded which). The CDR3 DNA follows: TGTGCCAGCACCTTTTTCGGGGACACCATATATTTT. Translation gives CASTFFGDTIYF.